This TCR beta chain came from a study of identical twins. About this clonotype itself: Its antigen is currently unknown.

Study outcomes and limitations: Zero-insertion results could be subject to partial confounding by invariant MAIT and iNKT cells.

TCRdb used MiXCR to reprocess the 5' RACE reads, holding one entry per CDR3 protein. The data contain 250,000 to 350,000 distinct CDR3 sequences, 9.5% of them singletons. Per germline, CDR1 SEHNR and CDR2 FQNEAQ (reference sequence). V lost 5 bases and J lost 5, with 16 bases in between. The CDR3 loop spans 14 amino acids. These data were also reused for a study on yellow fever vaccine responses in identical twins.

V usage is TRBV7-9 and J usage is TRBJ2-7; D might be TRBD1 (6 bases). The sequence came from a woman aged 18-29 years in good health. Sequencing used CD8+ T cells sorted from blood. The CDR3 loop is CASSNPGTNHEQYF. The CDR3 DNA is TGTGCCAGCAGCAACCCTGGGACAAACCACGAGCAGTACTTC.